This passage covers 12 T cell receptor beta chains from one sample sequenced in a study of blood T cell repertoires in COVID-19. Libraries were prepared by immunoSEQ multiplex PCR; TCRdb keeps only in-frame clonotypes and omits some of them. The table includes 280,000 or so clones, about nine tenths detected once. The sequenced sample was peripheral blood. These TCRs come from a woman aged 60 to 75 with acute or convalescent COVID-19.

This CDR3 reads CASSSRTGLNQPQHF. Written as DNA, the CDR3 is TGTGCCAGCAGTTCCCGGACAGGACTCAATCAGCCCCAGCATTTT. V and J are TRBV27 and TRBJ1-5; 7 nucleotides agree with TRBD1. The CDR3 consists of 15 residues. V was clipped by 4 bases and J by 3 bases; unmatched bases: 6. CDR1 is MNHEY and CDR2 is SMNVEV in the germline V gene (reference sequence).

Points on this clone: The germline gene is not matched at one end of the junction; a read error may be the cause. The V call is TRBV29-1, the J call TRBJ1-2; D may be TRBD1 (6 bases). Germline V gene lookup returns CDR1 SQVTM and CDR2 ANQGSEA. The CDR3 sequence is 12 residues long. In nucleotides, the CDR3 is TGCAGCGTAGAAGGGGGGGGCTATGGCTACACCTTC. Translated: CSVEGGGYGYTF.

The chain couples TRBV5-1 to TRBJ2-5; the match to TRBD1 covers 10 bases. This CDR3 comprises 16 residues. The J segment lost 0 bases and the V segment lost 4 bases, leaving 6 bases of the junction unmatched. Germline CDR1 reads SGHRS; CDR2 reads YFSETQ. The CDR3, as DNA: TGCGCCAGCAGCAGGAGGGGGACAGGGGACCAAGAGACCCAGTACTTC. As protein: CASSRRGTGDQETQYF.

This chain connects TRBV19 to TRBJ1-5, with 10 bases lining up with TRBD1. J gave up 9 bases and V 6 bases, and 11 bases lay outside the gene matches. The CDR3 is 15 residues long. CDR1 and CDR2 (germline): LNHDA, SQIVND (reference sequence). The CDR3 protein is CASRTTGGFDRPQHF. As DNA, the CDR3 is TGTGCCAGTAGAACGACAGGGGGCTTTGATCGGCCCCAGCATTTT.

The chain combines TRBV6-5 with TRBJ1-1, with unresolved D. With 0 bases removed from V and 4 bases from J, the gap between germline ends came to 9 bases. There are 14 residues in the CDR3. The V gene's germline CDR1 is MNHEY and CDR2 SVGAGI. CDR3 amino acids: CASSYSNPGTEAFF. In DNA form, the CDR3 reads TGTGCCAGCAGTTACTCGAATCCGGGCACTGAAGCTTTCTTT.

This clone is a singleton in its sample. This chain uses TRBV2 with TRBJ2-1; 8 bases are shared with TRBD1. This CDR3 has 13 residues. Trimming removed 9 bases from V and 6 bases from J; junction bases left unmatched: 7. The germline V gene encodes CDR1 SNHLY and CDR2 FYNNEI. The CDR3 reads CASRGQGGNEQFF. In nucleotides, the CDR3 is TGTGCCAGTCGCGGACAGGGCGGCAATGAGCAGTTCTTC.

V is TRBV7-9 and J is TRBJ1-2, with D unresolved. The CDR3 runs to 13 residues. V lost 3 bases and J 1 base, leaving 6 bases between the germline ends. Germline CDR1 is SEHNR and CDR2 is FQNEAQ (reference sequence). CDR3: CASSLGNNYGYTF. CDR3 DNA: TGTGCCAGCAGCTTGGGCAATAACTATGGCTACACCTTC.

The V gene is TRBV5-1, the J gene TRBJ2-2, with 9 bases aligning to TRBD1. With 2 bases clipped from V and 6 bases from J, the junction kept 8 bases outside the gene matches. The germline CDR1 and CDR2 sequences are SGHRS and YFSETQ. The CDR3 contains 16 residues. The CDR3 DNA reads as TGCGCCAGCAGCTTTCGGGACAGGGAATATCCCGGGGAGCTGTTTTTT. This sequence encodes CASSFRDREYPGELFF.

This chain joins TRBV27 and TRBJ2-7, with a tentative D call TRBD1 (6 bases). The CDR3 length is 15 residues. Germline CDR1 MNHEY, CDR2 SMNVEV (reference sequence). The V and J ends lost 7 bases and 9 bases respectively, with 25 bases between them. The CDR3 here is CASNAGQLLADGQYF. The CDR3, as DNA: TGTGCCAGCAATGCCGGACAGTTGTTGGCCGACGGGCAGTACTTC.

The chain couples TRBV5-4 to TRBJ1-6, with TRBD1 as a possible D gene (5 bases). Trimming pared 0 bases from V and 7 bases from J, leaving 11 bases between. This CDR3 has 15 amino acids. Germline V gives CDR1 SGHNT, CDR2 YYREEE (reference sequence). CDR3 in DNA: TGTGCCAGCAGCTTGGAAGCCGGGGGGAATTCACCCCTCCACTTT. It translates to CASSLEAGGNSPLHF. Full variable domain (outside the CDR3, taken from reference TRBV5-4 and TRBJ1-6): ETGVTQSPTHLIKTRGQQVTLRCSSQSGHNTVSWYQQALGQGPQFIFQYYREEENGRGNFPPRFSGLQFPNYSSELNVNALELDDSALYLCASSLEAGGNSPLHFGNGTRLTVT.

The V gene is TRBV27, the J gene TRBJ2-7, with 11 bases identical to TRBD2. V trimming: 2 bases; J trimming: 7 bases; junction bases outside the gene matches: 10. Germline CDR1 MNHEY, CDR2 SMNVEV (reference sequence). There are 16 residues in the CDR3. The CDR3: CASSLILAGGPGEQYF. Here the CDR3 DNA reads TGTGCCAGCAGTTTAATTTTAGCGGGAGGGCCCGGAGAGCAGTACTTC.

The genes are TRBV5-8 and TRBJ1-5; TRBD1 agrees at 7 bases. V gave up 0 bases and J gave up 5 bases; unmatched junction bases: 5. Germline assignment: CDR1 SGHTS and CDR2 YDEGEE. This CDR3 has 15 amino acids. The CDR3 bases are TGTGCCAGCAGCTTGGCGCGACAGGGTTATCAGCCCCAGCATTTT. It yields the protein CASSLARQGYQPQHF.